This TCR beta chain was sequenced during a study of CD8 T cells in Susac syndrome. The controls, all healthy donors, were matched for age and sex. Germline loops: CDR1 KGHDR, CDR2 SFDVKD. Trimming shortened V by 9 bases and J by 5 bases, and 15 bases separated the two germline ends. There are 13 residues in the CDR3. Roughly 0.45 to 1 ug RNA was reverse transcribed with random hexamers. Amplification of the TCR beta CDR3 was carried out by immunoSEQ multiplex PCR, which spanned a total of 54 Vbeta and 13 Jbeta segments. TCRdb re-called the immunoSEQ multiplex PCR reads through MiXCR, storing one row per CDR3 protein. This sample carries roughly 200,000 distinct CDR3 sequences, roughly 94% of them seen once, and the ten largest clones take under 0.12%.

This sequence was found in a human donor in good health. The sequencing input was CD4+ T cells from PBMCs. V and J are TRBV24-1 and TRBJ1-1; D uncertain. CDR3 DNA sequence: TGTGCCACCCGTACCGAAGTAGGAACTGAAGCTTTCTTT. Translating it yields CATRTEVGTEAFF.